The 18 T cell receptor beta chains in this list originate from one sample, sequenced in a study of Tregs in tolerant kidney transplant recipients (dated by TCRdb to about 2019). Their antigen targets remain unknown. The protocol used for the library was the immunoSEQ multiplex PCR assay. Imported from immuneACCESS, the table was reduced by TCRdb to in-frame sequences with V and J called. These copies leave out some clones; in studies compared against another copy, an unresolved V gene accounts for under half, and the cause of the remainder is not known. This sample has more than 25,000 clones in its table, and 82% of those were observed once. The leading ten clones occupy 2% to 2.5% of the sample. Sequenced sample: Tregs from blood cultured with allogeneic cells. The source is a human donor in good health.

The chain carries TRBV11-2 and TRBJ1-3; no clear D gene. There are 16 residues in the CDR3. CDR1 is SGHAT and CDR2 is FQNNGV in the germline V gene. Trimming took 6 bases from V and 1 from J, leaving 16 bases between them. The CDR3: CASSQYGFSSGNTIYF. CDR3 DNA: TGTGCCAGCAGTCAATACGGTTTTTCTTCTGGAAACACCATATATTTT.

V gene TRBV6-6 combines with J gene TRBJ2-7; maybe TRBD2 (6 bases). This CDR3 comprises 14 residues. Trimming left V 6 bases short and J 3 bases short, with 15 bases between. Per the germline V gene, CDR1 is MNHNY and CDR2 is SVGAGI (reference sequence). CDR3 in amino acids: CASSAGPRVYEQYF. The CDR3 coding sequence is TGTGCCAGCAGCGCGGGACCCCGAGTCTACGAGCAGTACTTC.

This chain uses TRBV6-5 with TRBJ1-4, with 7 bases identical to TRBD1. The V gene's germline CDR1 is MNHEY and CDR2 SVGAGI. V lost 4 bases to trimming and J lost 8 bases; unmatched junction nucleotides: 7. The CDR3 is 14 amino acids. This CDR3 is CASSSGQLEEKLFF. The CDR3 DNA sequence: TGTGCCAGCAGTTCGGGACAGCTGGAGGAAAAACTGTTTTTT.

This clone was recorded once. J is TRBJ1-2 and V is TRBV19; D is perhaps TRBD1 (6 bases). Germline loops: CDR1 LNHDA, CDR2 SQIVND (reference sequence). This CDR3 region has 16 residues. Trimming cost V 5 bases and J 3 bases, with 19 bases left between them. The CDR3 spells CASSSRARDKHYGYTF. Here the CDR3 DNA reads TGTGCCAGTAGTTCAAGGGCGAGGGACAAACACTATGGCTACACCTTC.

This chain joins TRBV5-6 and TRBJ2-1; 10 bases are shared with TRBD2. The CDR3 is 17 amino acids. Unmatched junction bases numbered 5, after V lost 2 bases and J lost 0 bases. Germline assignment: CDR1 SGHDT and CDR2 YYEEEE. The CDR3 DNA follows: TGTGCCAGCAGCTTTAATCTAGCGGGGGTCTCCTACAATGAGCAGTTCTTC. Translated, it gives CASSFNLAGVSYNEQFF.

The rearrangement links TRBV11-2 to TRBJ2-7; the match to TRBD2 covers 11 bases. J was trimmed by 6 bases and V by 1 base; bases with no gene match: 5. The CDR3 has 15 residues. CDR1 and CDR2 from the germline V gene are SGHAT and FQNNGV. The CDR3, as DNA: TGTGCCAGCAGCTTAGGGGGGACTAGCGGCTTCGAGCAGTACTTC. It translates to CASSLGGTSGFEQYF.

The rearrangement links TRBV19 to TRBJ2-1; no clear D gene. The germline CDR1 and CDR2 sequences are LNHDA and SQIVND (reference sequence). Trimming removed 3 bases at V and 4 bases at J, with 19 bases between. The CDR3 has 17 amino acids. The CDR3 loop reads CASSITPSSAAYNEQFF. CDR3 bases: TGTGCCAGTAGTATCACCCCTTCCTCCGCGGCTTACAATGAGCAGTTCTTC.

Remarks on this clone: A clone one base away is much larger, so this may be a read error. CDR3 region: CASSRDRLYEQYF. The CDR3 nucleotides read TGTGCCAGCAGCAGGGACAGGCTCTACGAGCAGTACTTC. The rearrangement links TRBV2 to TRBJ2-7; TRBD1 agrees at 8 bases. CDR1 SNHLY and CDR2 FYNNEI come from the germline V gene. The CDR3 totals 13 residues. V lost 6 bases and J lost 3; bases outside the gene matches: 4.

J is TRBJ1-1 and V is TRBV4-1; no clear D gene. Germline lookup yields CDR1 MGHRA and CDR2 YSYEKL. There are 15 residues in the CDR3. The V gene lost 0 bases and the J gene lost 0 bases, with 8 bases spanning the gap. CDR3 region: CASSQDATLNTEAFF. The CDR3 DNA sequence: TGCGCCAGCAGCCAAGATGCGACGCTGAACACTGAAGCTTTCTTT.

This chain connects TRBV28 to TRBJ2-7, with 9 bases that match TRBD1. V trimming: 6 bases; J trimming: 2 bases; junction bases outside the gene matches: 5. The germline CDR1 and CDR2 sequences are MDHEN and SYDVKM. The CDR3 sequence is 14 residues long. CDR3 bases: TGTGCCAGCAGCAAGGGACAGGGTACCTACGAGCAGTACTTC. This encodes CASSKGQGTYEQYF.

Notes on this clone: The junction shows a germline mismatch at one end, possibly a read error. The chain employs TRBV5-3 and TRBJ2-7, with TRBD1 matching over 9 bases. TRBV5-3 qualifies as an ORF whose function is uncertain. The CDR3 runs to 15 residues. The CDR3 DNA reads as TGTGCCAGCAGCTTGGGTGGACAGGGGCGGTACGAGCAGTACTTC. This sequence encodes CASSLGGQGRYEQYF.

The chain is built from TRBV6-1 and TRBJ2-5; D unclear. The CDR3 totals 13 residues. V lost 8 bases, J lost 2 bases, and 12 bases lay in between. Germline V gives CDR1 MNHNS, CDR2 SASEGT. CDR3: CASGFQVQETQYF. The DNA for the CDR3 is TGTGCCAGCGGGTTTCAGGTTCAAGAGACCCAGTACTTC.

This clone was counted only a few times. The chain links TRBV18 to TRBJ1-1, with 8 bases matching TRBD1. J gave up 3 bases and V 4 bases, and 1 base lay outside the gene matches. The CDR3 totals 13 residues. Germline CDR1 is KGHSH and CDR2 is LQKENI. This CDR3 is CASSQDRDTEAFF. In DNA, the CDR3 is TGTGCCAGCTCACAGGACAGGGACACTGAAGCTTTCTTT.

V and J are TRBV7-6 and TRBJ1-4; tentative D call: TRBD1 (6 bases). Trimming shortened V by 5 bases and J by 6 bases, and 13 bases separated the two germline ends. The CDR3 extends over 14 amino acids. Germline loops: CDR1 SGHVS, CDR2 FNYEAQ. For the CDR3, the DNA is TGTGCCAGCAGCCAGGGGAGTGGCTATGAAAAACTGTTTTTT. Encoded protein: CASSQGSGYEKLFF.

The rearrangement links TRBV9 to TRBJ2-5, with D maybe TRBD2 (5 bases). The CDR3 totals 13 residues. V shed 0 bases and J shed 5 bases, with 8 bases lying between them. Germline V lookup: CDR1 SGDLS, CDR2 YYNGEE. The CDR3 bases are TGTGCCAGCAGCGTAGACAGAGGGGAGACCCAGTACTTC. Amino acids: CASSVDRGETQYF.

V is TRBV2 and J is TRBJ1-5; 7 bases are shared with TRBD1. Germline V CDR1 and CDR2: SNHLY, FYNNEI. The length of the CDR3 is 15 residues. After removal of 6 bases from V and 5 bases from J, the junction contained 10 bases not matched to a gene. The CDR3 sequence: CASRRSYRGHQPQHF. CDR3 bases: TGTGCCAGCAGGCGGAGTTACAGGGGCCATCAGCCCCAGCATTTT.

Here the CDR3 reads CATSPAPSLNIQYF. In DNA form, the CDR3 reads TGTGCCACCTCCCCGGCACCGAGTTTAAACATTCAGTACTTC. V is TRBV6-5 and J is TRBJ2-4; no definite D call. The germline V gene encodes CDR1 MNHEY and CDR2 SVGAGI. Trimming took 10 bases from V and 6 from J, leaving 19 bases between them. This CDR3 has 14 residues.

The rearrangement joins TRBV19 to TRBJ2-3, with 11 bases identical to TRBD2. The CDR3 runs to 17 residues. Trimming at V came to 5 bases and at J to 4 bases, leaving 11 bases not matched to a gene. The germline V gene has CDR1 LNHDA and CDR2 SQIVND (reference sequence). The CDR3 sequence: CASSRLLAGAGADTQYF. The CDR3 DNA reads as TGTGCCAGTAGTCGGCTACTAGCGGGGGCCGGGGCAGATACGCAGTATTTT.